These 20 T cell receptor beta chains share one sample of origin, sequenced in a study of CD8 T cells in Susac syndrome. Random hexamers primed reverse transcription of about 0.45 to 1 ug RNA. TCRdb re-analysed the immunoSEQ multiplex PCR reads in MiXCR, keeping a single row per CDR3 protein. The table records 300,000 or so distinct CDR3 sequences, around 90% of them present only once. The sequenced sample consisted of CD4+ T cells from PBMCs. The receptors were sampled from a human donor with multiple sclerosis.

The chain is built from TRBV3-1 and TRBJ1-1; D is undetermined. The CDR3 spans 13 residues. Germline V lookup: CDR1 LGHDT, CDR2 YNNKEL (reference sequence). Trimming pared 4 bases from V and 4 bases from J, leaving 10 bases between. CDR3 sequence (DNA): TGTGCCAGCAGCCCTCTGACCGGCACTGAAGCTTTCTTT. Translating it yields CASSPLTGTEAFF.

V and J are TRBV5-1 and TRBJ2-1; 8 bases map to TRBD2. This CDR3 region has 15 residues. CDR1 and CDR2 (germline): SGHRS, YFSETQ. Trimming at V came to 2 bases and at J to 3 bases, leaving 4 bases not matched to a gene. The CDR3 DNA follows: TGCGCCAGCAGCTTCTCGGGGGGGGTCTACAATGAGCAGTTCTTC. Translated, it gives CASSFSGGVYNEQFF.

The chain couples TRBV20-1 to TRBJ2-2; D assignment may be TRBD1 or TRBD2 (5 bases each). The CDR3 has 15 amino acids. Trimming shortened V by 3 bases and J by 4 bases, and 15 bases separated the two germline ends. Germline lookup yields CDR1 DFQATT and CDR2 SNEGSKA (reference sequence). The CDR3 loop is CSARRQGLATGELFF. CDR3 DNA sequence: TGCAGTGCTAGGAGGCAGGGTCTAGCCACCGGGGAGCTGTTTTTT.

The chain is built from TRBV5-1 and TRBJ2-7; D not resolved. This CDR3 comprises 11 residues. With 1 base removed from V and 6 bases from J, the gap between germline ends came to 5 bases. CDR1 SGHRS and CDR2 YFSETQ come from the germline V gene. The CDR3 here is CASSLHREQYF. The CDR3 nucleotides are TGCGCCAGCAGCTTGCATCGCGAGCAGTACTTC.

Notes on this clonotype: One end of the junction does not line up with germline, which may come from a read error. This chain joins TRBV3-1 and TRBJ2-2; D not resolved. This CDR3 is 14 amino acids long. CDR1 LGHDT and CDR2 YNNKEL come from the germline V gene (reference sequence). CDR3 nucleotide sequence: TGTGCCAGCAACCAAGGAAGGATCACCGGGGAGCTGTTTTTT. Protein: CASNQGRITGELFF.

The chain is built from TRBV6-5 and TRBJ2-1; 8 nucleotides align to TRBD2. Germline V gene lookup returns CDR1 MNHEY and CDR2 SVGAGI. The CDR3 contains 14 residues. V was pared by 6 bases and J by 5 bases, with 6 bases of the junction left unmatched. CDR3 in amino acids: CASSPPGGNNEQFF. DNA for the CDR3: TGTGCCAGCAGCCCGCCGGGGGGGAACAATGAGCAGTTCTTC.

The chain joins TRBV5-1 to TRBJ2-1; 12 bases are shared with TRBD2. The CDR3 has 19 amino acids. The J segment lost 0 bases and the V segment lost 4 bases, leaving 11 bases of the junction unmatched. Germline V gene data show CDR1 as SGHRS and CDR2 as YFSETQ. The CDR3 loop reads CASSGQGLAGRHSYNEQFF. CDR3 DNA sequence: TGCGCCAGCAGCGGGCAGGGACTAGCGGGCCGGCACTCCTACAATGAGCAGTTCTTC.

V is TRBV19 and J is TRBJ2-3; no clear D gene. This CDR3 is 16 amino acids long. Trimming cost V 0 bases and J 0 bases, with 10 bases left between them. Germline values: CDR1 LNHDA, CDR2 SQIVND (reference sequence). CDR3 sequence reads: CASSIDGGTSTDTQYF. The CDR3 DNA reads TGTGCCAGTAGTATAGATGGCGGCACTAGCACAGATACGCAGTATTTT.

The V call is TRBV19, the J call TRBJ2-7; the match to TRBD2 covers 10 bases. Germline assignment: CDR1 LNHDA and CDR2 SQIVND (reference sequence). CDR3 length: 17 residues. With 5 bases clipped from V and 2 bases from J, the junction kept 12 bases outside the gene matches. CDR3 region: CASSPEGLALGPYEQYF. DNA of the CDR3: TGTGCCAGTAGTCCGGAGGGACTAGCGTTAGGTCCCTACGAGCAGTACTTC.

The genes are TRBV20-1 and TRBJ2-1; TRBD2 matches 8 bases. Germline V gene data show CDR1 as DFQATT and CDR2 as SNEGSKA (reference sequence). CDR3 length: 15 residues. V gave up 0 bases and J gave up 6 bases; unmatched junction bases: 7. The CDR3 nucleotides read TGCAGTGCTAGAGATCGCCCAGCGGGAGTCAATGAGCAGTTCTTC. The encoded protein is CSARDRPAGVNEQFF.

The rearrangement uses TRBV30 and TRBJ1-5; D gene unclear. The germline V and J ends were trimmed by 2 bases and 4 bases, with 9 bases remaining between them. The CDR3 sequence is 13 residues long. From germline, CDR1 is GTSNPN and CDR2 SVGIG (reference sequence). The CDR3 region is CAWSNSANQPQHF. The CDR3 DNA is TGTGCCTGGAGTAACTCAGCAAATCAGCCCCAGCATTTT.

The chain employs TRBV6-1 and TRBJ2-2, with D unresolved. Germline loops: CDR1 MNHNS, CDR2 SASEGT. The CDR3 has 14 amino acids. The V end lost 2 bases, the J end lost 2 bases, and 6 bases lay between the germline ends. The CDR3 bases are TGTGCCAGCAGTGAACTCCGAAACACCGGGGAGCTGTTTTTT. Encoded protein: CASSELRNTGELFF.

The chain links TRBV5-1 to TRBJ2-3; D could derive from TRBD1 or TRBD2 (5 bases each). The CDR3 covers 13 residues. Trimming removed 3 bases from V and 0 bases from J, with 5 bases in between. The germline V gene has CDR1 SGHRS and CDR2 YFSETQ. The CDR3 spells CASSWDSTDTQYF. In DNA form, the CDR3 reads TGCGCCAGCAGCTGGGACAGCACAGATACGCAGTATTTT.

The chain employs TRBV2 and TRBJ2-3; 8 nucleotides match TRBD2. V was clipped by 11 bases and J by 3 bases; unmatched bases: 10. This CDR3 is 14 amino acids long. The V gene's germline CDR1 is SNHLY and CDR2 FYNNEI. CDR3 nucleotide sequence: TGTGCCGGCGGTACCGGGACTAGAACAGATACGCAGTATTTT. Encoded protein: CAGGTGTRTDTQYF.

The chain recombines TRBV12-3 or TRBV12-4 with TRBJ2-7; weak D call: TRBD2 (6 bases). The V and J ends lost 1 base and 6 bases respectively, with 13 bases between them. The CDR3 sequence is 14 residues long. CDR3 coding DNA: TGTGCCAGCAGTTTAGGGGGGGTGGTGAGCGAGCAGTACTTC. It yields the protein CASSLGGVVSEQYF.

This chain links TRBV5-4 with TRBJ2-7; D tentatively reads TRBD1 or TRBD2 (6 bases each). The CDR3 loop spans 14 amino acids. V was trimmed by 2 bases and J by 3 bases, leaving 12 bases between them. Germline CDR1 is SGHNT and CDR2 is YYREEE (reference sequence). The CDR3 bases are TGTGCCAGCAGCTTAGGGGGGACTGGCTACGAGCAGTACTTC. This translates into CASSLGGTGYEQYF.

The CDR3 is CASTGQGRIHGYTF. The CDR3 DNA follows: TGTGCCAGTACGGGACAGGGCCGGATCCACGGCTACACCTTC. The J gene is TRBJ1-2, the V gene TRBV19; TRBD1 agrees at 9 bases. Germline V CDR1 and CDR2: LNHDA, SQIVND (reference sequence). The CDR3 extends over 14 amino acids. The V and J ends lost 7 bases and 8 bases, in that order; junction bases with no gene match: 11. The variable domain in full, with the rest retrieved from reference TRBV19 and TRBJ1-2, is DGGITQSPKYLFRKEGQNVTLSCEQNLNHDAMYWYRQDPGQGLRLIYYSQIVNDFQKGDIAEGYSVSREKKESFPLTVTSAQKNPTAFYLCASTGQGRIHGYTFGSGTRLTVV.

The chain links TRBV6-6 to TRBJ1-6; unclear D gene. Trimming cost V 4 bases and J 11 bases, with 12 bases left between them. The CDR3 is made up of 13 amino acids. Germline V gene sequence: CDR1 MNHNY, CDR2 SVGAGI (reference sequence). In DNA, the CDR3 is TGTGCCAGCAGTTGGGGATCTTTGGCACCCCTCCACTTT. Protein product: CASSWGSLAPLHF.

The CDR3 nucleotides read TGTGCCAGCAGACCCCCCTCCCAGGGTAGGTGGAGAAACCATGAAGCTTTCTTT. Translation: CASRPPSQGRWRNHEAFF. The chain uses TRBV7-2 and TRBJ1-1; possibly TRBD1 for D (5 bases). V shed 6 bases and J shed 7 bases, with 30 bases lying between them. CDR3 size: 18 residues. The germline V gene encodes CDR1 SGHTA and CDR2 FQGNSA.

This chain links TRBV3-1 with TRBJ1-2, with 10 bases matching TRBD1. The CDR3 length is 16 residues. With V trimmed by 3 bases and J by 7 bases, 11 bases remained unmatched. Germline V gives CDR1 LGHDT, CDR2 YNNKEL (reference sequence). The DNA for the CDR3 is TGTGCCAGCAGCCACGGCGCCGTGGGACAGGGGCCTGGCTACACCTTC. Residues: CASSHGAVGQGPGYTF.